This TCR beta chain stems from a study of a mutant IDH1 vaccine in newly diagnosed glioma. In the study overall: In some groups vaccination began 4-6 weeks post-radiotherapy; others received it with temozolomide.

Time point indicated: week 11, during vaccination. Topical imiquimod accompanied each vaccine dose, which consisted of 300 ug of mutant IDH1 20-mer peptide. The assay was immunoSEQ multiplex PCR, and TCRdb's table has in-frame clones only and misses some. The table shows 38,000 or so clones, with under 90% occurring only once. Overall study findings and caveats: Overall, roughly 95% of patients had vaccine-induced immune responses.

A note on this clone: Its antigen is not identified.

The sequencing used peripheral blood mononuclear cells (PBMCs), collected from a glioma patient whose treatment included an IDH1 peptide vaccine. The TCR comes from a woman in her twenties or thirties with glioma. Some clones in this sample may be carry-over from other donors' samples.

Here the CDR3 DNA reads TGTGCCAGCAGCCAAGCGAGAGGGGGACGGGAGCCCCAGCATTTT. This codes for CASSQARGGREPQHF. This chain joins TRBV14 and TRBJ1-5; TRBD1 is a possible D gene (6 bases). The length of the CDR3 is 15 residues. Germline values: CDR1 SGHDN, CDR2 FVKESK. V shed 1 base and J shed 8 bases, with 15 bases lying between them.